This T cell receptor (beta chain) was retrieved from a study of ipilimumab plus nivolumab after autologous stem cell transplantation. At the level of the study: Typical patient got 5 ipilimumab doses and 7 or 8 nivolumab doses (median).

Here immunoSEQ multiplex PCR was the method, and the copy in TCRdb shows in-frame clones only, minus some. The data show 77,000 or so clones, about 83% seen once. Ipilimumab, 1 mg/kg, started 14 to 28 days after autologous transplant. Dosing: nivolumab 3 mg/kg IV, weeks 1, 4, 7, 10, then every two weeks to week 26. The sequence was obtained from a male donor with diffuse large B-cell lymphoma. This sample comprised PBMCs, obtained in a trial of ipilimumab plus nivolumab as post-transplant consolidation.

In DNA, the CDR3 is TGTGCCAGCAGTTTAAAGGACACGAACACTGAAGCTTTCTTT. Encoded protein: CASSLKDTNTEAFF. The chain employs TRBV27 and TRBJ1-1; tentatively, D is TRBD1 (5 bases). Germline V gives CDR1 MNHEY, CDR2 SMNVEV (reference sequence). V shed 2 bases and J shed 1 base, with 8 bases lying between them. The length of the CDR3 is 14 residues.